The text below deals with one T cell receptor beta chain. This sample was taken from a study of T cell changes during pregnancy in multiple sclerosis. Assay used: immunoSEQ multiplex PCR; TCRdb lists only in-frame clones, some missing. The sample holds over 3,000 clones, about nine tenths seen once. Germline CDR1 reads GTSNPN; CDR2 reads SVGIG (reference sequence). There are 12 residues in the CDR3. V shed 2 bases and J shed 3 bases, with 6 bases lying between them. The sequences come from CD8+ T cells from peripheral blood mononuclear cells, collected in the first trimester of pregnancy. The V gene is TRBV30, the J gene TRBJ2-3; D gene unclear. The TCR was taken from a female donor in good health, enrolled as a control in a pregnancy study. CDR3 protein: CAWSPKTDTQYF. In nucleotides, the CDR3 is TGTGCCTGGAGTCCCAAAACAGATACGCAGTATTTT.